This T cell receptor (beta chain) comes out of a study of CD8 T cells in Susac syndrome. Study background: Patients with Susac syndrome, at blood draw, were therapy-naive, on corticosteroids, or on intravenous immunoglobulin alone.

The T cells that were sequenced for TCR beta were CD8+ and CD4+ cells from blood. TEMRA cells underwent FACS enrichment and CD8+ and CD4+ T cells underwent negative isolation. Reverse transcription of about 0.45 to 1 ug RNA was carried out with random hexamers. Amplification of TCR beta CDR3 was carried out by immunoSEQ multiplex PCR, which covered 54 Vbeta and 13 Jbeta segments. TCRdb processed the immunoSEQ multiplex PCR reads anew with MiXCR; each CDR3 protein has one entry. The table includes around 90,000 distinct CDR3 sequences, approximately 96% detected once. This CDR3 spans 13 amino acids. V shed 2 bases and J shed 7 bases, with 12 bases lying between them. The germline CDR1 and CDR2 sequences are GTSNPN and SVGIG (reference sequence).

The sequence derives from a human donor with Susac syndrome. The chain couples TRBV30 to TRBJ1-5; D unclear. Sample: CD8+ T cells from PBMCs. The CDR3 protein is CAWSQRHGQPQHF. The CDR3 DNA reads as TGTGCCTGGAGTCAGCGACATGGCCAGCCCCAGCATTTT.